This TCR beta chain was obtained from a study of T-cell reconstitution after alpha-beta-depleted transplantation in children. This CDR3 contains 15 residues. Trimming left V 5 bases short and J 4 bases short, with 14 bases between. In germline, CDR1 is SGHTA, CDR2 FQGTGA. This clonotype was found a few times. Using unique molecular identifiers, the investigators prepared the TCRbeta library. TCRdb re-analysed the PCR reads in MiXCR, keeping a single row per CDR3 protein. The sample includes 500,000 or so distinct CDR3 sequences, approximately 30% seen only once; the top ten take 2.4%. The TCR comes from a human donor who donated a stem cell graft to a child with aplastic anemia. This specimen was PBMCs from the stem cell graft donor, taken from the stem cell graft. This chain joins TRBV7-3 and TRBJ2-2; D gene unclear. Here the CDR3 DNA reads TGTGCCAGCAGCCCAACCCCCGGCGTCACCGGGGAGCTGTTTTTT. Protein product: CASSPTPGVTGELFF.